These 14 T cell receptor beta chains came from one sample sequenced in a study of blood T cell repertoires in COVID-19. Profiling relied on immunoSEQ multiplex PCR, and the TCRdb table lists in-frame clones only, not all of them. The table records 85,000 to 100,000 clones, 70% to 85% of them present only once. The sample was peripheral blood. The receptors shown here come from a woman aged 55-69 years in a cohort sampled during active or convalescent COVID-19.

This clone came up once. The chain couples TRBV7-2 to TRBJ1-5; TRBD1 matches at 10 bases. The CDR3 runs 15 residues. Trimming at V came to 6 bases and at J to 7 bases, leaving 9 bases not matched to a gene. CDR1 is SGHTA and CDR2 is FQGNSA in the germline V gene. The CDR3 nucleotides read TGTGCCAGCAGGCTAGGGACAGGGGAATTCCAGCCCCAGCATTTT. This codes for CASRLGTGEFQPQHF.

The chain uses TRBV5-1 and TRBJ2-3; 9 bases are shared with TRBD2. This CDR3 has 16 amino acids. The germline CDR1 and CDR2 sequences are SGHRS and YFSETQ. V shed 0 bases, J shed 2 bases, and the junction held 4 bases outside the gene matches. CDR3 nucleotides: TGCGCCAGCAGCTTGGACGGCGGGGGGGCCACAGATACGCAGTATTTT. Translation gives CASSLDGGGATDTQYF.

CDR3 protein: CASGTGTLGTDTQYF. The CDR3 coding sequence is TGTGCTAGTGGTACCGGGACTCTGGGCACAGATACGCAGTATTTT. The chain employs TRBV12-5 and TRBJ2-3; possible D gene TRBD2, 6 bases. The V and J ends lost 5 bases and 1 base respectively, with 13 bases between them. This CDR3 region has 15 residues. Germline V gene data show CDR1 as LGHNT and CDR2 as FRNRAP.

The CDR3 DNA sequence: TGTGCCAGCAGTGAGGGAGCGGGACGTACGCAGTATTTT. As protein: CASSEGAGRTQYF. The J gene is TRBJ2-3, the V gene TRBV6-1, with 7 bases that match TRBD2. The V gene end was trimmed by 3 bases and the J gene end by 8 bases; junction bases not matched to a gene: 5. This CDR3 is built from 13 residues. Germline loops: CDR1 MNHNS, CDR2 SASEGT.

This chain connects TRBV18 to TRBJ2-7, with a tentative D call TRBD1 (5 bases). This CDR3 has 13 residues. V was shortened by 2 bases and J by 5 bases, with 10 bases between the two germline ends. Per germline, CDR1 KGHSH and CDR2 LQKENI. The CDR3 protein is CASSPKGLNEQYF. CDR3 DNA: TGTGCCAGCTCACCAAAGGGGCTAAACGAGCAGTACTTC.

CDR3 loop: CASSQDFPRGAGTNEKLFF. For the CDR3, the DNA is TGCGCCAGCAGCCAAGATTTCCCTCGGGGGGCAGGAACTAATGAAAAACTGTTTTTT. The gene calls are TRBV4-3 and TRBJ1-4; the D gene is possibly TRBD1 (6 bases). Per the germline V gene, CDR1 is LGHNA and CDR2 is YSLEER. Trimming left V 0 bases short and J 1 base short, with 18 bases between. The CDR3 contains 19 residues.

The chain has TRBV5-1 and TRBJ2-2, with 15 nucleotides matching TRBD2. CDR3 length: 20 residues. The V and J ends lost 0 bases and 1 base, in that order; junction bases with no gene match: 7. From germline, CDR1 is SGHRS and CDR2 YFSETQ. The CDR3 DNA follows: TGCGCCAGCAGCTTGGCCGTGGGACTAGCGGGGGGCCGGAACACCGGGGAGCTGTTTTTT. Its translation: CASSLAVGLAGGRNTGELFF. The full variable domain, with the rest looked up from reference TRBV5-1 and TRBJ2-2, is KAGVTQTPRYLIKTRGQQVTLSCSPISGHRSVSWYQQTPGQGLQFLFEYFSETQRNKGNFPGRFSGRQFSNSRSEMNVSTLELGDSALYLCASSLAVGLAGGRNTGELFFGEGSRLTVL.

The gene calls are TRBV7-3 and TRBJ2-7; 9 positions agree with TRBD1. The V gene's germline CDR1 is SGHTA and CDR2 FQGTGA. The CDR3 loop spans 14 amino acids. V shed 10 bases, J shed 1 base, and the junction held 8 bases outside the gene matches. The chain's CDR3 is CATPGTGLSYEQYF. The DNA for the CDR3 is TGTGCCACCCCCGGGACAGGGTTATCCTACGAGCAGTACTTC.

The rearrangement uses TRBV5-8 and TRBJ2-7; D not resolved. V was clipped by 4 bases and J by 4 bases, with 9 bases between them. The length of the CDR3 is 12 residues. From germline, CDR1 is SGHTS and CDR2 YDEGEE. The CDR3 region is CASSHKQYEQYF. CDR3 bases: TGTGCCAGCAGCCATAAACAGTACGAGCAGTACTTC.

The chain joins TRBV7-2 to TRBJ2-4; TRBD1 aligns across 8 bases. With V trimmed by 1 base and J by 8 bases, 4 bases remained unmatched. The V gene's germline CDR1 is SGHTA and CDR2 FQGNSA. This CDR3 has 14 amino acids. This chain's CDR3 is CASSLGQGWDIQYF. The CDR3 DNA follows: TGTGCCAGCAGCTTAGGACAGGGGTGGGACATTCAGTACTTC.

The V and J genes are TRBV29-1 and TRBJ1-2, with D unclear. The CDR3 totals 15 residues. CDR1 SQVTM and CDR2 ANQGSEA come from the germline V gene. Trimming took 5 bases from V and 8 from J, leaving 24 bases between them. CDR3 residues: CSVYESNSGFWGYTF. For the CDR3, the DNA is TGCAGCGTTTATGAAAGCAATTCCGGTTTTTGGGGCTACACCTTC.

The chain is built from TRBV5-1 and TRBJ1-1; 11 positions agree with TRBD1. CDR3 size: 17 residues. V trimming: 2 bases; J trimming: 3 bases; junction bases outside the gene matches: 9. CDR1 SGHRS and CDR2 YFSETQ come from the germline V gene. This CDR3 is CASSFGPRDRGDTEAFF. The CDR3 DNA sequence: TGCGCCAGCAGCTTTGGGCCTCGGGACAGGGGGGACACTGAAGCTTTCTTT.

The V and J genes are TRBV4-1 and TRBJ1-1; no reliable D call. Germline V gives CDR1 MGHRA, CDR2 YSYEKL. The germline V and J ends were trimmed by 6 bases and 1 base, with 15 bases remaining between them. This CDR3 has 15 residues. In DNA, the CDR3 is TGCGCCAGCAGTCCCATGGAGTACACGAACACTGAAGCTTTCTTT. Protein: CASSPMEYTNTEAFF.

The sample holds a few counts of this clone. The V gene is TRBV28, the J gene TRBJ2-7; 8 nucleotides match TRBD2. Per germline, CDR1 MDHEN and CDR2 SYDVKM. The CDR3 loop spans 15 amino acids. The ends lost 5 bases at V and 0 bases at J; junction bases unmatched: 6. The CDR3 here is CASSRGGTSSYEQYF. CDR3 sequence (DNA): TGTGCCAGCAGTCGGGGGGGGACCAGCTCCTACGAGCAGTACTTC.